This T cell receptor beta chain was captured in a study of beta chain features in type 1 diabetes. General study findings and limits: It was possible that PCR favored shorter templates, equally so in patients and controls.

With respect to this clone: The antigen is unknown.

One heparinised blood draw, averaging around 0.12 L, came from each donor. Reverse transcription of all isolated RNA meant that expressed TCRB transcripts were sequenced. Here immunoSEQ multiplex PCR was the method, and the copy in TCRdb shows in-frame clones only, minus some. The sample consists of over 700,000 clones, under 20% of them appearing once. The origin of this receptor is a young woman in good health. Sequenced input: naive CD4+ T cells from blood.

CDR3 DNA sequence: TGTGCCAGCTGGCAGGGGAACACTGAAGCTTTCTTT. Its protein product is CASWQGNTEAFF. The chain carries TRBV2 and TRBJ1-1; TRBD1 might be the D (5 bases). Germline V gene lookup returns CDR1 SNHLY and CDR2 FYNNEI. Deletions cut 8 bases from V and 1 base from J, with 8 bases between. The CDR3 extends over 12 amino acids.